This T cell receptor beta chain originates from a study of T cells in Graves' hyperthyroidism and ophthalmopathy. Whole-study results and caveats: Clonotypes that were expanded in thyroid above 0.001 mostly appeared in blood too.

Authors of the study amplified TCR beta CDR3 regions from RNA transcripts. Primed by the HTBI set, a first-round RT-PCR was run on the TCR CDR3. A single record per CDR3 protein comes from TCRdb applying MiXCR to the multiplex PCR reads. Of 300,000 to 450,000 distinct CDR3 sequences listed, 13% are singletons. If no ophthalmopathy progression occurred within 18 months, Graves' hyperthyroidism was stable. Germline V gene lookup returns CDR1 SQVTM and CDR2 ANQGSEA. The CDR3 has 13 amino acids. Losses at the gene ends were 7 bases for V and 2 bases for J; bases not matched to a gene: 7. Worth noting for this clonotype: Its antigen remains unknown.

This clonotype originated in a woman aged 18 to 35 with Graves' hyperthyroidism. Sequenced: blood. This chain links TRBV29-1 with TRBJ2-7, with 8 bases identical to TRBD2. The CDR3 sequence: CSARGAGTYEQYF. As DNA, the CDR3 is TGCAGCGCGCGGGGGGCGGGGACCTACGAGCAGTACTTC.